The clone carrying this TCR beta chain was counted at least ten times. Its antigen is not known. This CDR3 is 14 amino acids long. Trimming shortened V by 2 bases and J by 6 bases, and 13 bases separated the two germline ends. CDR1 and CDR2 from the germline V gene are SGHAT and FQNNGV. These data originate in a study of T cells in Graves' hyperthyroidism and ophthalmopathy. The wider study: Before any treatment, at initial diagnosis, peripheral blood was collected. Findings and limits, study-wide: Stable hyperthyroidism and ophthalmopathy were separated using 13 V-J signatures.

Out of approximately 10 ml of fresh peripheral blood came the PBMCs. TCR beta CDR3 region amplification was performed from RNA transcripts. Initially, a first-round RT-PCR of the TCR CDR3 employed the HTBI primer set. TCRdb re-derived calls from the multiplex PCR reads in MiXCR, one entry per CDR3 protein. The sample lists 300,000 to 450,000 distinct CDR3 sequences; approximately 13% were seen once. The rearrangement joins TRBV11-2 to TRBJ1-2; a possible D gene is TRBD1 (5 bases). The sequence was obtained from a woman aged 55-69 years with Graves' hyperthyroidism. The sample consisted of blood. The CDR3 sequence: CASSLRILGDGYTF. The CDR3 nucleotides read TGTGCCAGCAGCTTACGGATTCTAGGGGATGGCTACACCTTC.